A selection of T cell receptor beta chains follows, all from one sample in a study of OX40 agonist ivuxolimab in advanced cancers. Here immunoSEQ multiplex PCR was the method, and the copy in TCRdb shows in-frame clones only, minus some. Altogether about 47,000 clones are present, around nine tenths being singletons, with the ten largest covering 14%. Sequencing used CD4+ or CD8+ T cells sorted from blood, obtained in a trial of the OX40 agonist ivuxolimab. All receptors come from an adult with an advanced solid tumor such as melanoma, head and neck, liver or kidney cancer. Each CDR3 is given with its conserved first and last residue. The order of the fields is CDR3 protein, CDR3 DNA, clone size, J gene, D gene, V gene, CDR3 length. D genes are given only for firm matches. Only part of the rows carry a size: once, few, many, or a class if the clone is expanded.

CDR3: CASTDRGLGTDTQYF
DNA: TGTGCCAGCACTGACAGGGGGCTCGGCACAGATACGCAGTATTTT
size: -
J: TRBJ2-3
D: TRBD1
V: TRBV2
length: 15

CDR3: CASSFRGTRYGYTF
DNA: TGTGCCAGCAGTTTCCGCGGGACACGGTATGGCTACACCTTC
size: -
J: TRBJ1-2
D: -
V: TRBV27
length: 14

CDR3: CASSSTVLGEKLFF
DNA: TGTGCCAGCAGCTCGACCGTGTTGGGTGAAAAACTGTTTTTT
size: -
J: TRBJ1-4
D: -
V: TRBV7-2
length: 14

CDR3: CASSSAVGNQPQHF
DNA: TGTGCCAGCAGCTCCGCCGTCGGCAATCAGCCCCAGCATTTT
size: -
J: TRBJ1-5
D: -
V: TRBV7-9
length: 14

CDR3: CASSSQGSGELFF
DNA: TGTGCCAGCAGCTCGCAGGGTTCCGGGGAGCTGTTTTTT
size: few
J: TRBJ2-2
D: -
V: TRBV7-3
length: 13

CDR3: CASIGGTSGSTGELFF
DNA: TGTGCCAGCATAGGAGGGACTAGCGGGAGTACCGGGGAGCTGTTTTTT
size: -
J: TRBJ2-2
D: TRBD2
V: TRBV28
length: 16

CDR3: CASSDTGARTQYF
DNA: TGTGCCAGCAGTGACACAGGAGCAAGGACCCAGTACTTC
size: -
J: TRBJ2-5
D: -
V: TRBV2
length: 13

CDR3: CASSSIPSQVQFF
DNA: TGTGCCAGCAGCTCAATCCCTAGCCAGGTACAGTTCTTC
size: once
J: TRBJ2-1
D: -
V: TRBV7-3
length: 13

CDR3: CASSITRSYGYTF
DNA: TGTGCCAGTAGTATTACCAGGAGCTATGGCTACACCTTC
size: -
J: TRBJ1-2
D: -
V: TRBV19
length: 13

CDR3: CATSREREYNEQFF
DNA: TGTGCCACCAGCAGAGAGCGGGAGTACAATGAGCAGTTCTTC
size: -
J: TRBJ2-1
D: TRBD2
V: TRBV15
length: 14

CDR3: CASSQDWVSYGYTF
DNA: TGCGCCAGCAGCCAAGATTGGGTTTCCTATGGCTACACCTTC
size: few
J: TRBJ1-2
D: -
V: TRBV4-1
length: 14

CDR3: CASSPRRDGRGPVDQPQHF
DNA: TGTGCCAGTAGCCCCAGACGAGATGGAAGGGGGCCGGTGGATCAGCCCCAGCATTTT
size: -
J: TRBJ1-5
D: TRBD1
V: TRBV19
length: 19

CDR3: CASSLGVGRGSNQPQHF
DNA: TGCGCCAGCAGCTTGGGGGTTGGCAGGGGCAGCAATCAGCCCCAGCATTTT
size: -
J: TRBJ1-5
D: -
V: TRBV5-1
length: 17

CDR3: CASSTSGSRETQYF
DNA: TGCGCCAGCAGTACTAGCGGGAGTAGGGAGACCCAGTACTTC
size: -
J: TRBJ2-5
D: TRBD2
V: TRBV10-2
length: 14

CDR3: CASSLGLAGLNSYNEQFF
DNA: TGCGCCAGCAGCCTAGGACTAGCGGGCCTCAACTCCTACAATGAGCAGTTCTTC
size: -
J: TRBJ2-1
D: TRBD2
V: TRBV5-1
length: 18

CDR3: CASSPLREQYF
DNA: TGTGCCAGCAGCCCCCTCCGCGAGCAGTACTTC
size: few
J: TRBJ2-7
D: -
V: TRBV7-9
length: 11

CDR3: CASSPYGGKYEQYF
DNA: TGTGCCAGCAGCCCATATGGGGGAAAGTACGAGCAGTACTTC
size: -
J: TRBJ2-7
D: -
V: TRBV9
length: 14

CDR3: CAWTQGAGSSPLHF
DNA: TGTGCCTGGACCCAGGGTGCTGGGAGTTCACCCCTCCACTTT
size: -
J: TRBJ1-6
D: -
V: TRBV30
length: 14

CDR3: CASSYNEQFF
DNA: TGCGCGAGCTCCTACAATGAGCAGTTCTTC
size: once
J: TRBJ2-1
D: -
V: TRBV28
length: 10

CDR3: CSASQGAFYTF
DNA: TGCAGTGCTAGTCAGGGGGCTTTCTACACCTTC
size: once
J: TRBJ1-2
D: TRBD1
V: TRBV20-1
length: 11

CDR3: CSVYYGPYEQYF
DNA: TGCAGCGTTTACTACGGACCGTACGAGCAGTACTTC
size: once
J: TRBJ2-7
D: -
V: TRBV29-1
length: 12

CDR3: CASTEGPENIQYF
DNA: TGTGCCAGTACGGAGGGCCCTGAAAACATTCAGTACTTC
size: -
J: TRBJ2-4
D: -
V: TRBV2
length: 13

CDR3: CAISWGGPRTDTQYF
DNA: TGTGCCATCAGTTGGGGGGGACCTCGGACAGATACGCAGTATTTT
size: few
J: TRBJ2-3
D: TRBD2
V: TRBV10-3
length: 15

CDR3: CATSKGLSLDTQYF
DNA: TGTGCCACCAGCAAGGGCCTTTCTCTAGATACCCAGTACTTC
size: -
J: TRBJ2-5
D: -
V: TRBV15
length: 14

CDR3: CASSPRRVPGRDRGSEQYF
DNA: TGTGCCAGCTCACCGCGTAGGGTACCCGGCCGGGACAGAGGGTCCGAGCAGTACTTC
size: -
J: TRBJ2-7
D: TRBD1
V: TRBV18
length: 19

CDR3: CASSTRTSGNTPAYEQYF
DNA: TGTGCCAGTAGTACCCGGACTAGCGGGAACACCCCAGCCTACGAGCAGTACTTC
size: -
J: TRBJ2-7
D: TRBD2
V: TRBV19
length: 18

CDR3: CASSLRQNNQPQHF
DNA: TGTGCCAGCAGTTTGAGACAGAACAATCAGCCCCAGCATTTT
size: -
J: TRBJ1-5
D: -
V: TRBV28
length: 14

CDR3: CASIPSAGFYNEQFF
DNA: TGTGCCAGTATACCCTCGGCGGGGTTCTACAATGAGCAGTTCTTC
size: -
J: TRBJ2-1
D: -
V: TRBV19
length: 15

CDR3: CASSLDTPGLAGLNEQFF
DNA: TGTGCCAGCAGTTTAGACACTCCGGGACTAGCCGGGCTGAATGAGCAGTTCTTC
size: -
J: TRBJ2-1
D: TRBD2
V: TRBV27
length: 18

CDR3: CASSPDRGGRGKTQYF
DNA: TGTGCCAGCTCACCGGACAGGGGGGGTCGGGGAAAGACCCAGTACTTC
size: -
J: TRBJ2-5
D: TRBD1
V: TRBV18
length: 16

CDR3: CASSLGWGRFTDTQYF
DNA: TGTGCCAGCAGCTTGGGATGGGGGAGGTTCACAGATACGCAGTATTTT
size: -
J: TRBJ2-3
D: -
V: TRBV11-2
length: 16

CDR3: CASSQRRVRQETQYF
DNA: TGTGCCAGCAGCCAACGACGGGTGAGACAAGAGACCCAGTACTTC
size: -
J: TRBJ2-5
D: -
V: TRBV14
length: 15

CDR3: CASSITSSYEQYF
DNA: TGTGCCAGTAGTATAACATCTTCCTACGAGCAGTACTTC
size: -
J: TRBJ2-7
D: -
V: TRBV19
length: 13

CDR3: CASSYRGFPNTEAFF
DNA: TGTGCCAGCAGTTATCGGGGCTTCCCGAACACTGAAGCTTTCTTT
size: -
J: TRBJ1-1
D: -
V: TRBV6-5
length: 15

CDR3: CASSLRVVGYTEAFF
DNA: TGTGCCAGCAGTTTACGGGTCGTTGGCTACACTGAAGCTTTCTTT
size: -
J: TRBJ1-1
D: -
V: TRBV27
length: 15

CDR3: CASSEYRDTEAFF
DNA: TGTGCCAGCAGTGAATACAGGGACACTGAAGCTTTCTTT
size: -
J: TRBJ1-1
D: -
V: TRBV25-1
length: 13

CDR3: CASSLRSSTDTQYF
DNA: TGTGCCAGCAGTTTGAGGTCATCCACAGATACGCAGTATTTT
size: few
J: TRBJ2-3
D: -
V: TRBV28
length: 14

CDR3: CASSPFLTGYTREQYF
DNA: TGTGCCAGCAGCCCGTTTCTTACAGGGTACACCCGCGAGCAGTACTTC
size: -
J: TRBJ2-7
D: -
V: TRBV7-9
length: 16

CDR3: CSVGGANVLTF
DNA: TGCAGTGTAGGTGGGGCCAACGTCCTGACTTTC
size: -
J: TRBJ2-6
D: -
V: TRBV20-1
length: 11

CDR3: CSVLQGEAWNEQFF
DNA: TGCAGCGTGTTACAGGGGGAGGCTTGGAATGAGCAGTTCTTC
size: -
J: TRBJ2-1
D: TRBD1
V: TRBV29-1
length: 14

CDR3: CASRGMGEQYF
DNA: TGTGCCAGCAGGGGCATGGGGGAGCAGTACTTC
size: -
J: TRBJ2-7
D: -
V: TRBV6-1
length: 11

CDR3: CASGGPSGTGELFF
DNA: TGTGCCAGCGGGGGGCCCTCGGGGACCGGGGAGCTGTTTTTT
size: -
J: TRBJ2-2
D: -
V: TRBV7-3
length: 14

CDR3: CASSVGITASTDTQYF
DNA: TGTGCCAGCAGCGTAGGTATAACAGCTAGCACAGATACGCAGTATTTT
size: -
J: TRBJ2-3
D: -
V: TRBV9
length: 16

CDR3: CASSLEDRGWSEAFF
DNA: TGTGCCAGCAGCTTGGAGGACAGGGGGTGGTCTGAAGCTTTCTTT
size: -
J: TRBJ1-1
D: TRBD1
V: TRBV5-5
length: 15

CDR3: CASSFPSPTYEQYF
DNA: TGTGCCAGCAGCTTCCCTAGCCCGACCTACGAGCAGTACTTC
size: -
J: TRBJ2-7
D: -
V: TRBV5-4
length: 14

CDR3: CASSLLPWTTYNEQFF
DNA: TGTGCCAGCAGCCTCCTCCCCTGGACAACATACAATGAGCAGTTCTTC
size: -
J: TRBJ2-1
D: -
V: TRBV7-3
length: 16

CDR3: CASSPGQDTEAFF
DNA: TGTGCCAGCAGCCCAGGACAGGACACTGAAGCTTTCTTT
size: -
J: TRBJ1-1
D: TRBD1
V: TRBV5-6
length: 13

CDR3: CASSQWVGRIEQYF
DNA: TGTGCCAGCAGCCAATGGGTTGGGCGGATCGAGCAGTACTTC
size: -
J: TRBJ2-7
D: -
V: TRBV16
length: 14

CDR3: CASSYSRTTTNEKLFF
DNA: TGTGCCAGCAGTTACTCCCGAACGACAACTAATGAAAAACTGTTTTTT
size: -
J: TRBJ1-4
D: -
V: TRBV6-5
length: 16

CDR3: CASSPPGGLENEQFF
DNA: TGTGCCAGTAGCCCCCCAGGGGGCTTGGAGAATGAGCAGTTCTTC
size: -
J: TRBJ2-1
D: TRBD1
V: TRBV19
length: 15

CDR3: CASSPTDFRVNTGELFF
DNA: TGTGCCAGCAGCCCCACTGACTTTAGAGTGAACACCGGGGAGCTGTTTTTT
size: once
J: TRBJ2-2
D: -
V: TRBV7-3
length: 17

CDR3: CASSKNRNEKLFF
DNA: TGTGCCAGCAGCAAGAATAGGAATGAAAAACTGTTTTTT
size: -
J: TRBJ1-4
D: -
V: TRBV7-2
length: 13

CDR3: CASRLIGGSGELFF
DNA: TGTGCCAGCAGACTTATAGGGGGGTCCGGGGAGCTGTTTTTT
size: -
J: TRBJ2-2
D: -
V: TRBV7-9
length: 14

CDR3: CASSISQGLNTGELFF
DNA: TGTGCCAGTAGTATATCACAGGGACTTAACACCGGGGAGCTGTTTTTT
size: -
J: TRBJ2-2
D: -
V: TRBV19
length: 16